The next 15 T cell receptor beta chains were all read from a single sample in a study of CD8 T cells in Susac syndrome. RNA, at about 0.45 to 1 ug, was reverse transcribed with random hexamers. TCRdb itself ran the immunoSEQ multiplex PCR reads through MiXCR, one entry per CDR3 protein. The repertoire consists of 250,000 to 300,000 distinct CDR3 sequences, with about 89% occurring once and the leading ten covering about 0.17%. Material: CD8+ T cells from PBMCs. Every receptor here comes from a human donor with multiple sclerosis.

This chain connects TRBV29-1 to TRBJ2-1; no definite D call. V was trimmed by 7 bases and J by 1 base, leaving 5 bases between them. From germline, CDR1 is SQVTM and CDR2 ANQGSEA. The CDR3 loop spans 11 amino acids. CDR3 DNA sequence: TGCAGCGCCGTTTCCTACAATGAGCAGTTCTTC. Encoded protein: CSAVSYNEQFF.

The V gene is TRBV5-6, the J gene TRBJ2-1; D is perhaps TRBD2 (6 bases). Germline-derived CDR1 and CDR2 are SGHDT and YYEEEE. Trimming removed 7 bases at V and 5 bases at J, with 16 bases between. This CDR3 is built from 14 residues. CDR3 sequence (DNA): TGTGCCAGCGCACTGGTCGGGGAGGACAATGAGCAGTTCTTC. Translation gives CASALVGEDNEQFF.

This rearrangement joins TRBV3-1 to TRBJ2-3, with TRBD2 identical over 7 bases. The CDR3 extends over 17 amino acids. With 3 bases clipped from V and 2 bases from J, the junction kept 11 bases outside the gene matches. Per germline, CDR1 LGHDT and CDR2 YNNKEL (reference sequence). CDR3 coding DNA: TGTGCCAGCAGCCATGGTCTAGCGGCGACCGACACAGATACGCAGTATTTT. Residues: CASSHGLAATDTDTQYF.

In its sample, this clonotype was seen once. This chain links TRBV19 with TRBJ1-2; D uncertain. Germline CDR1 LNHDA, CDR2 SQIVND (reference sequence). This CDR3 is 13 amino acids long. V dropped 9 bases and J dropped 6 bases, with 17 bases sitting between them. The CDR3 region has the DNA TGTGCCAGACCATCGGGCAGCGACCATGGCTACACCTTC. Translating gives CARPSGSDHGYTF.

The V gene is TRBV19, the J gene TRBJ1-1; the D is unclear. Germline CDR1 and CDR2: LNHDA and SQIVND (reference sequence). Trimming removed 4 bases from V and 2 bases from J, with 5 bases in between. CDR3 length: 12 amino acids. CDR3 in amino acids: CASSTSNTEAFF. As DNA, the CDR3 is TGTGCCAGTAGTACTAGCAACACTGAAGCTTTCTTT. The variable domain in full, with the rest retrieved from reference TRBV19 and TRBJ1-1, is DGGITQSPKYLFRKEGQNVTLSCEQNLNHDAMYWYRQDPGQGLRLIYYSQIVNDFQKGDIAEGYSVSREKKESFPLTVTSAQKNPTAFYLCASSTSNTEAFFGQGTRLTVV.

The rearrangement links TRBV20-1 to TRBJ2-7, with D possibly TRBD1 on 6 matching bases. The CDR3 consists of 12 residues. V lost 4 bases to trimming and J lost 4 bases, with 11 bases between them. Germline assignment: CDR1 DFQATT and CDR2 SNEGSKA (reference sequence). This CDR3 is CSAKGEWYEQYF. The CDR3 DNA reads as TGCAGTGCTAAGGGGGAGTGGTACGAGCAGTACTTC.

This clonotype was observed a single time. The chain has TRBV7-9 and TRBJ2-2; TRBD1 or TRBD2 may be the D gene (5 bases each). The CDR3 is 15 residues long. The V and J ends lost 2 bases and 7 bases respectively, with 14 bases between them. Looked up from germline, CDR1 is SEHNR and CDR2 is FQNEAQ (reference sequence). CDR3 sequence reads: CASSLSPGRGGELFF. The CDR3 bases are TGTGCCAGCAGCTTATCCCCGGGGCGCGGCGGGGAGCTGTTTTTT.

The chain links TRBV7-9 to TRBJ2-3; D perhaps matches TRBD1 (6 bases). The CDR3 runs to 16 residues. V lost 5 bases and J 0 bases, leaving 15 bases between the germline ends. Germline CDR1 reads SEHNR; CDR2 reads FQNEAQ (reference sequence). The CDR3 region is CASSPKTGASTDTQYF. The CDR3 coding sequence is TGTGCCAGCAGCCCCAAGACAGGTGCTAGCACAGATACGCAGTATTTT.

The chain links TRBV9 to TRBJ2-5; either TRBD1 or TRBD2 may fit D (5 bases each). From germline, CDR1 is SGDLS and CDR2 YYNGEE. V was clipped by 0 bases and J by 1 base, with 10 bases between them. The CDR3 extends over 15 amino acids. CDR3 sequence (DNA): TGTGCCAGCAGCGTAGACGGGGACCCCCAAGAGACCCAGTACTTC. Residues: CASSVDGDPQETQYF.

CDR3 residues: CSVPEFAGYTF. The CDR3 region has the DNA TGCAGCGTTCCCGAATTTGCTGGCTACACCTTC. The chain links TRBV29-1 to TRBJ1-2; D is unclear. The V and J ends lost 5 bases and 7 bases respectively, with 11 bases between them. CDR3 length: 11 residues. Germline assignment: CDR1 SQVTM and CDR2 ANQGSEA.

The CDR3 region is CASSSAGTGNQPQHF. The CDR3 bases are TGTGCCAGCAGCTCCGCCGGGACAGGGAATCAGCCCCAGCATTTT. The V call is TRBV7-9, the J call TRBJ1-5, with 9 bases identical to TRBD1. The V gene end was trimmed by 4 bases and the J gene end by 4 bases; junction bases not matched to a gene: 5. The germline V gene has CDR1 SEHNR and CDR2 FQNEAQ (reference sequence). There are 15 residues in the CDR3.

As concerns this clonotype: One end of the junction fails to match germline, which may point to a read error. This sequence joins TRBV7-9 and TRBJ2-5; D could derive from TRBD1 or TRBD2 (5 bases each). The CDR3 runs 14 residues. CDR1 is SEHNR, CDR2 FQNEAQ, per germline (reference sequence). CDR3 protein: CAGSYRDPQETQYF. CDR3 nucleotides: TGTGCCGGCAGCTACCGGGACCCCCAAGAGACCCAGTACTTC.

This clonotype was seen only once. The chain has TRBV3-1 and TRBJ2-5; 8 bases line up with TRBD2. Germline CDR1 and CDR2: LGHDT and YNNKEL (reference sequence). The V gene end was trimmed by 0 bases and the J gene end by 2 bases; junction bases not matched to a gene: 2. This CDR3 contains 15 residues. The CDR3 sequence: CASSQETSAQETQYF. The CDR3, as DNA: TGTGCCAGCAGCCAAGAGACTAGCGCACAAGAGACCCAGTACTTC.

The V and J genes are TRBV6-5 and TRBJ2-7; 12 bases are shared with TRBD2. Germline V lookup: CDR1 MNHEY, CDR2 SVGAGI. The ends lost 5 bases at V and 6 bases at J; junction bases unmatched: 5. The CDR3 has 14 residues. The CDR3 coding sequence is TGTGCCAGCAGTCGACTAGCGGGAGACATCGAGCAGTACTTC. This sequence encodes CASSRLAGDIEQYF.

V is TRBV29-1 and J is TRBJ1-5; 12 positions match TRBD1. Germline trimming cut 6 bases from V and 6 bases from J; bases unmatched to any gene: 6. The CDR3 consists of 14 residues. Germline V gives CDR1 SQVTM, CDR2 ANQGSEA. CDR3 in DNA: TGCAGCGTCGCGGGACAGGGGGCTGGTCAGCCCCAGCATTTT. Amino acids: CSVAGQGAGQPQHF.